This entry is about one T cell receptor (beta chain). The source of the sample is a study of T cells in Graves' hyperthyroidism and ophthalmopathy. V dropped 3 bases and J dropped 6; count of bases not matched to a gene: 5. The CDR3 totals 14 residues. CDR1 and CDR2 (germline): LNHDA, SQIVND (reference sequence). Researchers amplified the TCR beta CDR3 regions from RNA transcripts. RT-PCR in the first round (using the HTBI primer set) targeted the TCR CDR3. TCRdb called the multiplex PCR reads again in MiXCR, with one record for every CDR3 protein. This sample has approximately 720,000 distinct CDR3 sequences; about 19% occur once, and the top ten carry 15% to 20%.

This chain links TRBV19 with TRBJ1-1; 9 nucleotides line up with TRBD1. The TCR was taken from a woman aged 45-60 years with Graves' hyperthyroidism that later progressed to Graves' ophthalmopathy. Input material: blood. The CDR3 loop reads CASSMDRGRPEAFF. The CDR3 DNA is TGTGCCAGTAGTATGGACAGGGGCCGCCCTGAAGCTTTCTTT.